This paragraph covers one TCR beta chain sequence. Its specificity is unknown. Germline V gene lookup returns CDR1 MNHEY and CDR2 SMNVEV (reference sequence). The length of the CDR3 is 16 residues. Unmatched junction bases numbered 13, after V lost 6 bases and J lost 5 bases. The library was made from cDNA and included unique molecular identifiers. Roughly 500,000 cDNA molecules were obtained per 1 to 10 million input T cells. TCRdb re-called the PCR reads through MiXCR, storing one row per CDR3 protein. The sample holds 750,000 to 950,000 distinct CDR3 sequences, approximately 50% seen once. This sample was taken from a study of post-analysis software for immune sequencing data. In the study overall: The cohort encompassed relapsing-remitting, secondary progressive and progressive-relapsing multiple sclerosis disease courses.

Regarding the study as a whole: There were five TRBV segments more frequent in patients than controls, and TRBV5-6, TRBV5-1 and TRBV20-1 were among them. Under the F measure, samples that were prepared in one batch clustered strongly together. There was significantly lower normalized Chao1 diversity in multiple sclerosis patients than in controls.

The chain joins TRBV27 to TRBJ2-1; 7 bases agree with TRBD2. Sequenced input: blood. This clonotype originated in a girl aged 10 to 17 with multiple sclerosis. CDR3 in amino acids: CASRTLAGRTNNEQFF. In DNA form, the CDR3 reads TGTGCCAGCAGGACCTTAGCGGGTAGGACGAACAATGAGCAGTTCTTC.